The clone carrying this T cell receptor (beta chain) was seen at least ten times. The antigen is undetermined. RNA transcripts provided the source from which TCR beta CDR3 regions were amplified. HTBI primers were employed in a first-round RT-PCR of the TCR CDR3. TCRdb redid the calling of the multiplex PCR reads with MiXCR, one entry per CDR3 protein. The repertoire includes roughly 530,000 distinct CDR3 sequences, 15% to 20% of them detected once, and roughly a sixth sits in the top ten. This specimen belongs to a study of T cells in Graves' hyperthyroidism and ophthalmopathy. This CDR3 spans 15 amino acids. The germline V gene has CDR1 SEHNR and CDR2 FQNEAQ (reference sequence). The junction had 13 bases not matched to a gene; V was cut back by 5 bases and J by 7 bases. Overall study findings and caveats: Also found in blood were most expanded thyroid clonotypes above 0.001.

The TCR was taken from a woman between 18 and 30 years old with Graves' ophthalmopathy. The sequenced sample was blood. The chain couples TRBV7-9 to TRBJ2-7, with 8 positions matching TRBD1. The CDR3 spells CASSRTGFGFREQYF. In DNA, the CDR3 is TGTGCCAGCAGCCGGACAGGGTTCGGGTTTCGAGAGCAGTACTTC.